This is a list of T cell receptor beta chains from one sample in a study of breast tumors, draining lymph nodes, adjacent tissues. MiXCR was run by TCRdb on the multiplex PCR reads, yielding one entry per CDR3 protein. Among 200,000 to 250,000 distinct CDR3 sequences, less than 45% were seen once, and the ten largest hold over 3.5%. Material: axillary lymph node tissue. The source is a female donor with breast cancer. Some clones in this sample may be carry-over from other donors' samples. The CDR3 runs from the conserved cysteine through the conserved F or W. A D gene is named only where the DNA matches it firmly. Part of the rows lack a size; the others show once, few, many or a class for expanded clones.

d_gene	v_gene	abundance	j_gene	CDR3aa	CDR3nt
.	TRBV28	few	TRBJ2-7	CASRLTPDSNTYEQYF	TGTGCCAGCAGACTCACCCCCGACAGCAATACCTACGAGCAGTACTTC
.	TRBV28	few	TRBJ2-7	CASSFGGGGEQYF	TGTGCCAGCAGTTTTGGGGGAGGGGGCGAGCAGTACTTC
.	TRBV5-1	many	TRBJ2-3	CASSLPSGPTDTQYF	TGCGCCAGCAGCTTACCTTCCGGCCCCACAGATACGCAGTATTTT
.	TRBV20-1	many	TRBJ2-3	CSASGWGLDTQYF	TGCAGTGCTAGCGGGTGGGGGTTGGATACGCAGTATTTT
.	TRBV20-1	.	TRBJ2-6	CSAGYNLANLF	TGCAGTGCTGGGTATAATCTAGCGAACCTTTTC
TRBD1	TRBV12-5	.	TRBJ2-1	CASGPRTGVLNEQFF	TGTGCTAGTGGGCCCAGGACAGGGGTCCTCAATGAGCAGTTCTTC
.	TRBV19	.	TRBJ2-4	CASSIRVEVGVRAKNIQYF	TGTGCCAGTAGTATACGGGTTGAAGTTGGGGTTCGGGCCAAAAACATTCAGTACTTC
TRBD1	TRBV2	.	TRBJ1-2	CASSEVRGTGTGYTF	TGTGCCAGCAGTGAAGTTCGGGGGACAGGGACGGGCTACACCTTC
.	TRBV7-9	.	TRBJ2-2	CASSLQGTTGELFF	TGTGCCAGCAGCTTACAGGGGACAACCGGGGAGCTGTTTTTT
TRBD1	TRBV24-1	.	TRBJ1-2	CATSDSGTAGGYTF	TGTGCCACCAGTGATTCCGGGACAGCAGGCGGCTACACCTTC
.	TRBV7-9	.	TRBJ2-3	CASSHWGTQYF	TGTGCCAGCAGCCACTGGGGTACGCAGTATTTT
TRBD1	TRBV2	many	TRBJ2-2	CASRRGQVSNTGELFF	TGTGCCAGCAGAAGAGGACAGGTGTCGAACACCGGGGAGCTGTTTTTT
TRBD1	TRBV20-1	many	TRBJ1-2	CSAADRGTGYTF	TGCAGTGCGGCGGACAGGGGGACTGGCTACACCTTC
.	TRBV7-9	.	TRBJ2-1	CASSFRGNEQFF	TGTGCCAGCAGCTTTAGGGGTAATGAGCAGTTCTTC
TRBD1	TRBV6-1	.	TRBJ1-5	CASSEGGTASYSNQPQHF	TGTGCCAGCAGTGAAGGGGGGACAGCCTCATATAGCAATCAGCCCCAGCATTTT
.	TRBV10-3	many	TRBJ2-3	CAISGGVQGADTQYF	TGTGCCATCAGTGGGGGTGTCCAGGGCGCAGATACGCAGTATTTT
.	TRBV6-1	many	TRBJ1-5	CASSEAVMRSQPQHF	TGTGCCAGCAGTGAAGCTGTGATGCGGAGTCAGCCCCAGCATTTT
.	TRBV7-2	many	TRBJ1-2	CASSLAPQGVYGYPF	TGTGCCAGCAGCTTAGCGCCGCAGGGAGTCTATGGCTACCCCTTC
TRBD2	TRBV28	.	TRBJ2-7	CASSWPAGKYEQYF	TGTGCCAGCAGTTGGCCAGCGGGGAAATACGAGCAGTACTTC
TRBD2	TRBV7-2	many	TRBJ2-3	CASTRGGSTDTQYF	TGTGCCAGCACCCGGGGGGGTAGCACAGATACGCAGTATTTT
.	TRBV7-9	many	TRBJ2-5	CASSLGLDFGETQYF	TGTGCCAGCAGCTTAGGGCTGGACTTTGGGGAGACCCAGTACTTC
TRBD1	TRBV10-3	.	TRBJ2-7	CAIQGAFYEQYF	TGTGCCATCCAGGGGGCCTTCTACGAGCAGTACTTC
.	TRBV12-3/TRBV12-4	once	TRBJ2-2	CASSLVRAGELFF	TGTGCCAGCAGTTTGGTAAGGGCCGGGGAGCTGTTTTTT
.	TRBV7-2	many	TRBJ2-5	CASSPKFSQETQYF	TGTGCCAGCAGCCCTAAGTTCTCGCAAGAGACCCAGTACTTC
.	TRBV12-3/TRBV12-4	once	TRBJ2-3	CASSLGRHNEQYF	TGTGCCAGCAGCCTCGGACGGCACAATGAGCAGTATTTT
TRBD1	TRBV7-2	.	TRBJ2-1	CASTSQVDRGYNEQFF	TGTGCCAGCACCTCCCAAGTCGACAGGGGATACAATGAGCAGTTCTTC
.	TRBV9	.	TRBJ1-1	CASSGVGTEAFF	TGTGCCAGCTCAGGGGTGGGCACTGAAGCTTTCTTT
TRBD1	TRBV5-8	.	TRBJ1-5	CASSGGTAGWQPQHF	TGTGCCAGCAGCGGGGGGACAGCGGGTTGGCAGCCCCAGCATTTT
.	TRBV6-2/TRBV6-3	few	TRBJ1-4	CASSHGQATNEKLFF	TGTGCCAGCAGTCACGGACAAGCAACTAATGAAAAACTGTTTTTT
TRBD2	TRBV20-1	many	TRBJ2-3	CSARDPTSGSRLTDTQYF	TGCAGTGCTAGAGACCCGACTAGCGGGAGTCGGTTGACAGATACGCAGTATTTT
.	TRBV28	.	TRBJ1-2	CASSLYSQGNGYTF	TGTGCCAGCAGTTTATACTCGCAGGGTAATGGCTACACCTTC
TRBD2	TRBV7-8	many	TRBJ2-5	CASSLGGLAGGLGETQYF	TGTGCCAGCAGCTTAGGGGGACTAGCGGGAGGGCTCGGCGAGACCCAGTACTTC
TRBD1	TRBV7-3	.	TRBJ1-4	CASSKPGQGSNEKLFF	TGTGCCAGCAGCAAACCGGGACAGGGGAGTAATGAAAAACTGTTTTTT
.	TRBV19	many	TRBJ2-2	CASSVSTYTGELFF	TGTGCCAGTAGTGTGTCCACGTACACCGGGGAGCTGTTTTTT
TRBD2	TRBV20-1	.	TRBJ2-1	CSARVLAGGRNEQFF	TGCAGTGCTAGAGTGCTAGCGGGAGGAAGGAATGAGCAGTTCTTC
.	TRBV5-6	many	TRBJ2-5	CASNRGTLQETQYF	TGTGCCAGCAATAGGGGCACCCTTCAAGAGACCCAGTACTTC
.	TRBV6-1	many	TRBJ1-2	CASSDRYGYTF	TGTGCCAGCAGTGACAGATATGGCTACACCTTC
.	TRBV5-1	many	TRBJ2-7	CASAAGNEQYF	TGCGCCAGCGCCGCGGGTAACGAGCAGTACTTC
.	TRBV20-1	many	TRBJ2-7	CSARWFGGSTYEQYF	TGCAGTGCTAGATGGTTCGGGGGCTCAACCTACGAGCAGTACTTC
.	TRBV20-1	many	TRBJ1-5	CSAAYGTNNQPQHF	TGCAGTGCCGCATACGGGACCAATAATCAGCCCCAGCATTTT
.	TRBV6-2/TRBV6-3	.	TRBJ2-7	CASKGTGKGYEQYF	TGTGCCAGCAAAGGAACAGGGAAGGGGTACGAGCAGTACTTC
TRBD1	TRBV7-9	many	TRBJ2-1	CASSSLGSPGGSYNEQFF	TGTGCCAGCAGCTCATTAGGCTCCCCAGGGGGCTCCTACAATGAGCAGTTCTTC